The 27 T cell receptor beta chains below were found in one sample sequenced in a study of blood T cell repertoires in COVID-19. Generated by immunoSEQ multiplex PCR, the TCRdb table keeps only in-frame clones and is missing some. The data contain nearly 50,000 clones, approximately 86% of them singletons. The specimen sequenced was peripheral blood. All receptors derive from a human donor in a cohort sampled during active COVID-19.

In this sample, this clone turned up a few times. The CDR3 protein is CASSEGTGRNQPQHF. Here the CDR3 DNA reads TGTGCCAGCAGTGAAGGGACAGGGAGGAATCAGCCCCAGCATTTT. J is TRBJ1-5 and V is TRBV6-1; 8 bases agree with TRBD1. The CDR3 covers 15 residues. Unmatched junction bases numbered 3, after V lost 1 base and J lost 4 bases. Per the germline V gene, CDR1 is MNHNS and CDR2 is SASEGT.

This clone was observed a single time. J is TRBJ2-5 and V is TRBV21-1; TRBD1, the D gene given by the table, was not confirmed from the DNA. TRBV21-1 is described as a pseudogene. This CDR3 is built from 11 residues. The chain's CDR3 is CASSKVSTQYF. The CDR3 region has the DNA TGTGCCAGCAGCAAAGTGTCAACCCAGTACTTC.

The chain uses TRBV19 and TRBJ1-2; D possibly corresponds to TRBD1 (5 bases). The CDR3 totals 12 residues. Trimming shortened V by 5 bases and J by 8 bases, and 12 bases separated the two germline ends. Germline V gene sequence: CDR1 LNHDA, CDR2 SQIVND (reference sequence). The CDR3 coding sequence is TGTGCCAGTAGTCCCGGACATCGCGGCTACACCTTC. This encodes CASSPGHRGYTF.

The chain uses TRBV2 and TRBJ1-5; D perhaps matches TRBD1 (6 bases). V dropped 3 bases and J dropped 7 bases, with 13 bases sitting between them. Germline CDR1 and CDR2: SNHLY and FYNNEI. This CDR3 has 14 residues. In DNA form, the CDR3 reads TGTGCCAGCAGTGAGAGACAGGTCTTCCAGCCCCAGCATTTT. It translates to CASSERQVFQPQHF.

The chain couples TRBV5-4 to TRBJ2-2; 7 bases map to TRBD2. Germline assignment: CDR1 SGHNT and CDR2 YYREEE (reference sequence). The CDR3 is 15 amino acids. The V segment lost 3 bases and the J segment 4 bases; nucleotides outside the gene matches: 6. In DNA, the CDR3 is TGTGCCAGCAGCTCGAGCGGGAAAACCACCGGGGAGCTGTTTTTT. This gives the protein CASSSSGKTTGELFF.

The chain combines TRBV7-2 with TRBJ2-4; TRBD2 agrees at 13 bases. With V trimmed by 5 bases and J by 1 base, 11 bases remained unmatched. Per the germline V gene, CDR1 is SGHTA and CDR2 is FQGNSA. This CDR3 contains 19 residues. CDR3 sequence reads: CASSGRTSGRSGAKNIQYF. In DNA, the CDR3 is TGTGCCAGCAGCGGGCGGACTAGCGGGAGAAGTGGGGCCAAAAACATTCAGTACTTC.

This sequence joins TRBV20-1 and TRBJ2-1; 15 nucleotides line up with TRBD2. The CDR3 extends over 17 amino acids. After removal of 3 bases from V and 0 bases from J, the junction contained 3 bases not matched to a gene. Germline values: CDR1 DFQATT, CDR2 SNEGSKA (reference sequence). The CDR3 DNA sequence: TGCAGTGCTAGTAGGACTAGCGGGAGGGCCTCCTACAATGAGCAGTTCTTC. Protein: CSASRTSGRASYNEQFF.

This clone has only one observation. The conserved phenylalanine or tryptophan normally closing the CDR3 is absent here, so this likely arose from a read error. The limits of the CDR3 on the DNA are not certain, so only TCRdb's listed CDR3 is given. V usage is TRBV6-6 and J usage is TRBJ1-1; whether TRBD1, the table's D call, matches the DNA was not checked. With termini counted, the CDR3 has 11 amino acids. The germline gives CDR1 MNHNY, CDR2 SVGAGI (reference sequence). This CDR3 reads CASGQVEVFTA.

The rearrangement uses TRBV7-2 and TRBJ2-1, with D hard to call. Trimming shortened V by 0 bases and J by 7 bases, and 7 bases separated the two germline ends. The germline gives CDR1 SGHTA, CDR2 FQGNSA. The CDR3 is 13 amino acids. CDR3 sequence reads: CASSLAERNEQFF. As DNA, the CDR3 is TGTGCCAGCAGCTTAGCAGAACGGAATGAGCAGTTCTTC.

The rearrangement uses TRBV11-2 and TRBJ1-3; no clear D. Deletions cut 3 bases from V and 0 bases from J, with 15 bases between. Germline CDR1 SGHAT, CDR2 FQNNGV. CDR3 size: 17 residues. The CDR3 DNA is TGTGCCAGCAGCTTTATCCTCGCGTCCACCTCTGGAAACACCATATATTTT. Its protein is CASSFILASTSGNTIYF.

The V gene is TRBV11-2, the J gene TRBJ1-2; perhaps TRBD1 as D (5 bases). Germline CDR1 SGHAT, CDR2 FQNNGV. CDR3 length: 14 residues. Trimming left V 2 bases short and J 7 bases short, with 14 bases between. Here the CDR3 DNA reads TGTGCCAGCAGCTTATATTCTCAGGGAGGTGGCTACACCTTC. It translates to CASSLYSQGGGYTF.

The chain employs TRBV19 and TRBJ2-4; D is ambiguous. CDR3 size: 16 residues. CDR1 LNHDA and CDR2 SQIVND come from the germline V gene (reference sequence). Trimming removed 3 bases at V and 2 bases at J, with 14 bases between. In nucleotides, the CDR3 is TGTGCCAGTAGTATCCCGACACCCGTTTCCAAAAACATTCAGTACTTC. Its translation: CASSIPTPVSKNIQYF.

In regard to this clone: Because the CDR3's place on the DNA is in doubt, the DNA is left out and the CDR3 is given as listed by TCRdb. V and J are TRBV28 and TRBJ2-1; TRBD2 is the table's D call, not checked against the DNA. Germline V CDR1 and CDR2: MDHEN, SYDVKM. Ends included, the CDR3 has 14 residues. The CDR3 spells CASSTSARESVQFF.

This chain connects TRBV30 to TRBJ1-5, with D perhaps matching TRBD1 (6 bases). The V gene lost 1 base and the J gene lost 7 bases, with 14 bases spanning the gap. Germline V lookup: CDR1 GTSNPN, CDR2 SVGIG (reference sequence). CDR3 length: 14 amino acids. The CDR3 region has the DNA TGTGCCTGGAGTGAAGGGGGTTGGAGGCAGCCCCAGCATTTT. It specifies CAWSEGGWRQPQHF.

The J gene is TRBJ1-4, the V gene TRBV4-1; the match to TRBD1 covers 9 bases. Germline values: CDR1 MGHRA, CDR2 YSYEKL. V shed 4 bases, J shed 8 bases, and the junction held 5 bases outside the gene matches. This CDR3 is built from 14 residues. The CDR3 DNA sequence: TGCGCCAGCAGCCGAATGACAGGGGGAGAAAAACTGTTTTTT. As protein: CASSRMTGGEKLFF.

The CDR3 coding sequence is TGTGCCAGCAGCCCAACCTCGGTGGCCGGGGAGCTGTTTTTT. It codes for CASSPTSVAGELFF. The rearrangement joins TRBV11-2 to TRBJ2-2; no definite D call. Germline V CDR1 and CDR2: SGHAT, FQNNGV. The CDR3 extends over 14 amino acids. Trimming pared 5 bases from V and 6 bases from J, leaving 13 bases between.

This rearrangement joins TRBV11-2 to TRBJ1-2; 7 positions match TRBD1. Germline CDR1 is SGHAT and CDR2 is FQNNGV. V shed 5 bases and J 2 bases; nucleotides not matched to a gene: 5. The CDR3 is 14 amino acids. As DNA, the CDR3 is TGTGCCAGCAGCGCGATCAGGGGGAACTATGGCTACACCTTC. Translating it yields CASSAIRGNYGYTF.

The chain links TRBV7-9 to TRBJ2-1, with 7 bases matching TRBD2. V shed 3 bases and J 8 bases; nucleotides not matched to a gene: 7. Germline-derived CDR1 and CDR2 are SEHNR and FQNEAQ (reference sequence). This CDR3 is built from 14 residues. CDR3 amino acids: CASSFGWEGYEQFF. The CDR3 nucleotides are TGTGCCAGCAGCTTTGGATGGGAGGGGTATGAGCAGTTCTTC.

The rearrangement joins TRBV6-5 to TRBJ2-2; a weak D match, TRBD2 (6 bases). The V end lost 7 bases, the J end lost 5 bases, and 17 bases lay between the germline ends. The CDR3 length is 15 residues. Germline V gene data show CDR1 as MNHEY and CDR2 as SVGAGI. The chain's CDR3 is CASMYQRVGTGELFF. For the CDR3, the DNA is TGTGCCAGCATGTATCAGCGGGTAGGGACCGGGGAGCTGTTTTTT.

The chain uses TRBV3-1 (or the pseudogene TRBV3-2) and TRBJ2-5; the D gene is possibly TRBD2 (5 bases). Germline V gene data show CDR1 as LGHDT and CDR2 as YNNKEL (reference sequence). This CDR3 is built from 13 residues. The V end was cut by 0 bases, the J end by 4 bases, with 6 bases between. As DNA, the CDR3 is TGTGCCAGCAGCCAAGATCGGGGAGAGACCCAGTACTTC. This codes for CASSQDRGETQYF.

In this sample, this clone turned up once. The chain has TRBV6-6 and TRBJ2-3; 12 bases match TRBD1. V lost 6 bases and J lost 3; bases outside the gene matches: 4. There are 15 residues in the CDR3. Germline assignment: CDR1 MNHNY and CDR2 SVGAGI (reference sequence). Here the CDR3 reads CASRRGQGATDTQYF. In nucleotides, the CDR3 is TGTGCCAGCAGAAGGGGACAGGGGGCTACAGATACGCAGTATTTT.

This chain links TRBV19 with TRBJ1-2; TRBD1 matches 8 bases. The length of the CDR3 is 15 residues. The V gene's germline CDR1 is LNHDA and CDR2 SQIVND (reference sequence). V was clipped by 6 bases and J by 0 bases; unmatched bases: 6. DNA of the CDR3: TGTGCCAGTAGCTCCTGGACAGGGCCTAACTATGGCTACACCTTC. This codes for CASSSWTGPNYGYTF.

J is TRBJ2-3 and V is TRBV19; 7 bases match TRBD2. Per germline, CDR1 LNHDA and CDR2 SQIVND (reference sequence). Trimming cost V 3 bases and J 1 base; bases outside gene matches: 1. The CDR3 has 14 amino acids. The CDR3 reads CASSMSGGTDTQYF. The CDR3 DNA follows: TGTGCCAGTAGTATGAGCGGGGGCACAGATACGCAGTATTTT.

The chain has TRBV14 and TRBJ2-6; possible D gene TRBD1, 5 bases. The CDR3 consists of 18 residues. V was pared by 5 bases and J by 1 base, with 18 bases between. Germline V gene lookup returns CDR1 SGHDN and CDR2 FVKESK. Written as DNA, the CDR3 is TGTGCCAGCAGCGCTTTAGGGGCCCAGTGGTCTGGGGCCAACGTCCTGACTTTC. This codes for CASSALGAQWSGANVLTF.

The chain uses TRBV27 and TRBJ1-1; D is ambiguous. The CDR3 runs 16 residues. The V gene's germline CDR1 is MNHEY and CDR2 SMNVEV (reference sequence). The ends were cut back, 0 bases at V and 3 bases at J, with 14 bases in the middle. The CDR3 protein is CASSLSWSARYTEAFF. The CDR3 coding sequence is TGTGCCAGCAGTTTATCATGGTCCGCACGGTACACTGAAGCTTTCTTT.

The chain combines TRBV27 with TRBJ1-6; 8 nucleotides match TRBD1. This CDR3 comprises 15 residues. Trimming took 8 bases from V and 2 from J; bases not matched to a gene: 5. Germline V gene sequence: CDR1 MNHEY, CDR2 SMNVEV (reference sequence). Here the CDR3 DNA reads TGTGCCAGCCGGACAGGGAGGACCTATAATTCACCCCTCCACTTT. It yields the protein CASRTGRTYNSPLHF.

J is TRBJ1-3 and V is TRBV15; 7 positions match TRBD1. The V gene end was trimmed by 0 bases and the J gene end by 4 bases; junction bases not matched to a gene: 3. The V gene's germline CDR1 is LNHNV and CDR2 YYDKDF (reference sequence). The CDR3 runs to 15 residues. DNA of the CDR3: TGTGCCACCAGCAGAGATTCAGGGGGAGGAAACACCATATATTTT. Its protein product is CATSRDSGGGNTIYF.